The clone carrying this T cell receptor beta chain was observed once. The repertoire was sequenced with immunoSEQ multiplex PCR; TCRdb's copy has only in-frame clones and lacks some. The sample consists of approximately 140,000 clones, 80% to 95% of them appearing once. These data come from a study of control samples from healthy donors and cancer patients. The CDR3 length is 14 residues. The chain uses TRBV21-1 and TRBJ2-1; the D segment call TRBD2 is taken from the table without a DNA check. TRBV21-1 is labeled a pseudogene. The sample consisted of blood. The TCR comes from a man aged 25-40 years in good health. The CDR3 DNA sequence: TGTGCCAGCAGCATACCGGGACTAAAAAATGAGCAGTTCTTC. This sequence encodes CASSIPGLKNEQFF.